This T cell receptor (beta chain) was documented in a study of T cell responses to AZD1222 COVID-19 vaccine. The study, taken as a whole, reports: There were mostly white British donors and more females than males, and clonal diversity was possibly underestimated. No day 14 peak samples; only post-peak repertoires were characterized. Increased Spike-specific TCR breadth and depth were observed after two AZD1222 doses.

Germline V gives CDR1 SGHAT, CDR2 FQNNGV. Trimming took off 2 bases at V and 3 bases at J, with 16 bases between the two ends. The CDR3 loop spans 16 amino acids. Using immunoSEQ multiplex PCR, the repertoire was profiled, and TCRdb retains in-frame clones only, with some absent. The sample lists about 200,000 clones, almost 90% seen once, with approximately 7.7% in the top ten. With respect to this clone: The antigen remains undetermined.

This material consisted of peripheral blood, taken on day 0 of AZD1222 vaccination. This receptor was obtained from an adult in good health. The V call is TRBV11-2, the J call TRBJ1-2; D perhaps matches TRBD1 (6 bases). CDR3 DNA: TGTGCCAGCAGCTTAACCAGCAGGGGTTTGTACTATGGCTACACCTTC. It specifies CASSLTSRGLYYGYTF.